The clone carrying this TCR beta chain was observed a handful of times. The antigen is unknown. The CDR3 runs 14 residues. With 6 bases clipped from V and 1 base from J, the junction kept 4 bases outside the gene matches. Germline assignment: CDR1 SQVTM and CDR2 ANQGSEA. This record belongs to a study of T cells after yellow fever vaccination. Study-level results: Peaking faster, on day 5 versus 15, the secondary response was nonetheless weaker.

TCRdb recomputed calls from the 5' RACE reads with MiXCR, one row per CDR3 protein. The sample lists under 700,000 distinct CDR3 sequences, about 15% occurring once. J is TRBJ2-2 and V is TRBV29-1, with 8 bases fitting TRBD1. This material consisted of PBMCs, taken 5 to 6 days after the first yellow fever vaccination. This TCR was recovered from a man in his late teens or twenties who received the YFV17D yellow fever vaccine. CDR3 region: CSVSGTGNTGELFF. CDR3 sequence (DNA): TGCAGCGTCTCCGGGACAGGGAACACCGGGGAGCTGTTTTTT.